The 22 T cell receptor beta chains below were found in one sample sequenced in a study of T cells after yellow fever vaccination. TCRdb used MiXCR to reprocess the 5' RACE reads, holding one entry per CDR3 protein. The sample contains 25,000 to 30,000 distinct CDR3 sequences, 6.3% of which appear only once. Sequenced here: PBMCs, either bulk or a sorted T-cell subset (CD4+, CD8+, memory, or dextramer-sorted; not recorded which), sampled on the day of the yellow fever booster vaccination. The receptors here all came from a man aged 25 to 40 who received the YFV17D yellow fever vaccine.

This clonotype has more than one count but fewer than ten. V is TRBV5-6 and J is TRBJ2-5, with D possibly TRBD2 on 6 matching bases. CDR3 size: 14 residues. Trimming pared 6 bases from V and 3 bases from J, leaving 15 bases between. From germline, CDR1 is SGHDT and CDR2 YYEEEE. The CDR3 sequence: CASKEGPSEETQYF. The CDR3 DNA reads TGTGCCAGCAAGGAGGGGCCCTCCGAAGAGACCCAGTACTTC.

This clonotype was recorded many times. CDR3 sequence: CASSLTSGGLYEQYF. The CDR3 DNA reads as TGTGCCAGCAGCCTAACTAGCGGGGGGCTCTACGAGCAGTACTTC. The chain recombines TRBV7-2 with TRBJ2-7; 12 nucleotides agree with TRBD2. The J segment lost 3 bases and the V segment lost 5 bases, leaving 5 bases of the junction unmatched. The CDR3 spans 15 residues. The germline V gene has CDR1 SGHTA and CDR2 FQGNSA.

The chain has TRBV7-9 and TRBJ1-2, with no clear D. Germline lookup yields CDR1 SEHNR and CDR2 FQNEAQ (reference sequence). The germline V and J ends were trimmed by 0 bases and 1 base, with 9 bases remaining between them. The CDR3 consists of 15 residues. DNA for the CDR3: TGTGCCAGCAGCTTAGCGCTCCGGGATAACTATGGCTACACCTTC. Residues: CASSLALRDNYGYTF.

This clonotype showed up just a few times. CDR3 loop: CASSLQGWSPLHF. CDR3 DNA: TGTGCCAGCAGCTTGCAGGGCTGGTCACCCCTCCACTTT. The chain recombines TRBV21-1 with TRBJ1-6; the table calls TRBD1, which could not be checked here. TRBV21-1 is assigned pseudogene status. The CDR3 runs to 13 residues.

At least ten counts were recorded for this clonotype. This chain joins TRBV4-3 and TRBJ2-5, with 10 bases fitting TRBD2. Unmatched junction bases numbered 4, after V lost 1 base and J lost 8 bases. Germline values: CDR1 LGHNA, CDR2 YSLEER. The CDR3 spans 14 residues. The DNA of the CDR3 is TGCGCCAGCAGCCAAGGGACTAGCGGAGGTACCCAGTACTTC. It codes for CASSQGTSGGTQYF.

This clonotype was observed many times. The rearrangement uses TRBV7-6 and TRBJ2-1; unclear D gene. CDR3 length: 16 amino acids. The germline V and J ends were trimmed by 0 bases and 4 bases, with 13 bases remaining between them. CDR1 is SGHVS and CDR2 is FNYEAQ in the germline V gene. The CDR3: CASSLASISRYNEQFF. Written as DNA, the CDR3 is TGTGCCAGCAGCTTAGCGTCGATTTCTAGGTACAATGAGCAGTTCTTC.

This clonotype was found many times. The rearrangement uses TRBV7-2 and TRBJ2-5, with TRBD2 matching over 8 bases. Unmatched junction bases numbered 8, after V lost 3 bases and J lost 5 bases. This CDR3 contains 15 residues. CDR1 and CDR2 (germline): SGHTA, FQGNSA. CDR3 protein: CASSFTSGVGETQYF. In DNA form, the CDR3 reads TGTGCCAGCAGCTTCACTAGCGGTGTGGGGGAGACCCAGTACTTC.

This clonotype showed up many times. The V call is TRBV4-3, the J call TRBJ2-7, with D possibly matching TRBD2 (6 bases). Looked up from germline, CDR1 is LGHNA and CDR2 is YSLEER. This CDR3 spans 17 amino acids. V shed 0 bases and J shed 0 bases, with 15 bases lying between them. The CDR3 DNA sequence: TGCGCCAGCAGCCAAGAGTTGAGCGGGTTGTTCTCCTACGAGCAGTACTTC. This sequence encodes CASSQELSGLFSYEQYF.

This clonotype was seen repeatedly, ten times or more. The chain recombines TRBV20-1 with TRBJ2-3; TRBD2 is a possible D gene (5 bases). Trimming removed 3 bases from V and 0 bases from J, with 13 bases in between. The germline V gene has CDR1 DFQATT and CDR2 SNEGSKA (reference sequence). CDR3 length equals 15 residues. CDR3 sequence: CSARLRRASTDTQYF. The CDR3 nucleotides are TGCAGTGCTAGGTTACGGCGGGCGAGCACAGATACGCAGTATTTT.

This clonotype appeared many times. The chain is built from TRBV4-3 and TRBJ2-7, with 7 bases aligning to TRBD2. The trim removed 1 base at V and 4 bases at J, leaving 10 bases unmatched. The CDR3 runs to 16 residues. Per the germline V gene, CDR1 is LGHNA and CDR2 is YSLEER. The CDR3 coding sequence is TGCGCCAGCAGCCAAGCGTTTCCGGGAGGTCGGTACGAGCAGTACTTC. Translation: CASSQAFPGGRYEQYF.

This clonotype appeared many times. The V gene is TRBV10-1, the J gene TRBJ1-5; no clear D gene. The germline gives CDR1 WNHNN, CDR2 SYGVQD (reference sequence). Trimming cost V 0 bases and J 8 bases, with 8 bases left between them. The CDR3 covers 13 residues. In nucleotides, the CDR3 is TGCGCCAGCAGTGAGTCCTGGAGGAAGCCCCAGCATTTT. This codes for CASSESWRKPQHF.

Many counts were recorded for this clonotype. The chain joins TRBV7-2 to TRBJ2-7; TRBD1 agrees at 7 bases. CDR3 length equals 15 residues. V was pared by 2 bases and J by 7 bases, with 11 bases of the junction left unmatched. Germline V CDR1 and CDR2: SGHTA, FQGNSA. Here the CDR3 reads CASSLTPGAGGEQYF. The CDR3 DNA reads as TGTGCCAGCAGCTTAACCCCGGGTGCAGGGGGAGAGCAGTACTTC.

This clonotype has ten or more counts. The V and J genes are TRBV20-1 and TRBJ2-1; TRBD2 matches 13 bases. The length of the CDR3 is 19 residues. The V and J ends lost 5 bases and 8 bases, in that order; junction bases with no gene match: 21. Per the germline V gene, CDR1 is DFQATT and CDR2 is SNEGSKA (reference sequence). The CDR3 region is CSASTRRTRTSGSYDEQFF. In DNA, the CDR3 is TGCAGTGCTTCGACTAGGAGGACAAGGACTAGCGGGAGCTATGATGAGCAGTTCTTC.

This clonotype was found many times. The chain carries TRBV2 and TRBJ2-3; 7 bases agree with TRBD1. J lost 5 bases, V lost 7 bases, and 12 bases had no gene match. CDR1 is SNHLY and CDR2 is FYNNEI in the germline V gene. CDR3 size: 15 residues. Written as DNA, the CDR3 is TGTGCCAGCACCTTGGGACAGATAGGAGGAGATACGCAGTATTTT. Its translation is CASTLGQIGGDTQYF.

The table lists this clonotype with many counts. V and J are TRBV20-1 and TRBJ2-7, with D perhaps TRBD1 (6 bases). Trimming cost V 4 bases and J 3 bases, with 10 bases left between them. Germline lookup yields CDR1 DFQATT and CDR2 SNEGSKA (reference sequence). The CDR3 has 12 residues. CDR3 coding DNA: TGCAGTGCTAAAAGGGGGAGCTACGAGCAGTACTTC. Its translation: CSAKRGSYEQYF.

Ten or more counts support this clonotype. This chain uses TRBV5-1 with TRBJ2-4; D is ambiguous. Trimming stripped 0 bases from V and 4 bases from J, with 8 bases between. CDR1 and CDR2 from the germline V gene are SGHRS and YFSETQ. This CDR3 is 14 amino acids long. This CDR3 is CASSLDTVKNIQYF. The CDR3 DNA reads TGCGCCAGCAGCTTGGACACGGTTAAAAACATTCAGTACTTC.

This clonotype occurred many times. V is TRBV6-1 and J is TRBJ2-2; 9 bases line up with TRBD2. With 5 bases clipped from V and 0 bases from J, the junction kept 7 bases outside the gene matches. This CDR3 comprises 17 residues. Germline-derived CDR1 and CDR2 are MNHNS and SASEGT. This chain's CDR3 is CASSTSPSGANTGELFF. In DNA, the CDR3 is TGTGCCAGCAGTACCTCACCTAGCGGGGCGAACACCGGGGAGCTGTTTTTT.

V and J are TRBV3-1 and TRBJ2-3; 10 nucleotides align to TRBD2. In germline, CDR1 is LGHDT, CDR2 YNNKEL (reference sequence). Trimming at V came to 2 bases and at J to 14 bases, leaving 16 bases not matched to a gene. The CDR3 extends over 16 amino acids. The CDR3 nucleotides are TGTGCCAGCAGCCAATTGTCTCCCCTAGCGGGAGCTCTTCCGTATTTT. Translated: CASSQLSPLAGALPYF.

This clonotype was counted ten times or more. The rearrangement uses TRBV4-3 and TRBJ2-2; unclear D gene. The length of the CDR3 is 15 residues. V shed 4 bases and J shed 5 bases, with 14 bases lying between them. From germline, CDR1 is LGHNA and CDR2 YSLEER. CDR3 nucleotide sequence: TGCGCCAGCAGCCCCGGCCTAGTTTGGACCGGGGAGCTGTTTTTT. Translated: CASSPGLVWTGELFF.

This clonotype has at least ten counts. The chain recombines TRBV6-5 with TRBJ2-2; D is possibly TRBD1 (6 bases). Germline V gene data show CDR1 as MNHEY and CDR2 as SVGAGI. The V end was cut by 2 bases, the J end by 0 bases, with 10 bases between. The length of the CDR3 is 16 residues. The chain's CDR3 is CASSYGGPANTGELFF. CDR3 nucleotide sequence: TGTGCCAGCAGTTACGGGGGCCCAGCGAACACCGGGGAGCTGTTTTTT.

This clonotype was observed many times. This rearrangement joins TRBV7-8 to TRBJ2-2; D ambiguous. The CDR3 sequence is 14 residues long. The germline V and J ends were trimmed by 3 bases and 2 bases, with 7 bases remaining between them. Germline CDR1 SGHVS, CDR2 FQNEAQ. The CDR3 DNA reads TGTGCCAGCAGCTTCGACGGAAACACCGGGGAGCTGTTTTTT. Protein product: CASSFDGNTGELFF. The full variable domain, its missing parts supplied by reference TRBV7-8 and TRBJ2-2, is GAGVSQSPRYKVAKRGQDVALRCDPISGHVSLFWYQQALGQGPEFLTYFQNEAQLDKSGLPSDRFFAERPEGSVSTLKIQRTQQEDSAVYLCASSFDGNTGELFFGEGSRLTVL.

This clonotype was seen ten or more times. The chain joins TRBV24-1 to TRBJ2-7; D might be TRBD1 (6 bases). V was trimmed by 9 bases and J by 2 bases, leaving 19 bases between them. The V gene's germline CDR1 is KGHDR and CDR2 SFDVKD. The CDR3 loop spans 15 amino acids. The CDR3 sequence: CATSFVGWDTYEQYF. As DNA, the CDR3 is TGTGCCACCTCTTTTGTGGGTTGGGACACCTACGAGCAGTACTTC.